Listed below are T cell receptor beta chains from one sample, sequenced in a study of blood T cell repertoires in COVID-19. Profiling relied on immunoSEQ multiplex PCR, and the TCRdb table lists in-frame clones only, not all of them. Of approximately 120,000 clones in the sample, around 86% were seen once. The sequenced sample consisted of peripheral blood. The receptors were gathered from a woman between 50 and 59 years old who had recovered from COVID-19. The CDR3 runs from the conserved cysteine through the conserved F or W. The D gene is left open where the match is weak. Clone size is given for some rows only: seen once, a few or many times, or a class if the clone is expanded.

>once|TRBJ1-1|TRBV11-3|NA
CASSLGRGTEAFF
TGTGCCAGCAGCTTAGGGCGGGGCACTGAAGCTTTCTTT
>NA|TRBJ1-2|TRBV6-5|NA
CASSWSGLGYTF
TGTGCCAGCAGTTGGTCAGGGCTTGGCTACACCTTC
>NA|TRBJ1-2|TRBV2|TRBD1
CASSQTGNYGYTF
TGTGCCAGCAGCCAGACAGGGAACTATGGCTACACCTTC
>NA|TRBJ2-2|TRBV5-1|TRBD2
CASSLGSGEAGELFF
TGCGCCAGCAGCTTGGGTAGCGGGGAAGCCGGGGAGCTGTTTTTT
>few|TRBJ2-1|TRBV6-2/TRBV6-3|TRBD2
CASSYVRGGLYEQFF
TGTGCCAGCAGTTACGTGCGGGGGGGCCTGTATGAGCAGTTCTTC
>NA|TRBJ2-2|TRBV7-9|TRBD1
CASSPDRGLTGELFF
TGTGCCAGCAGCCCCGACAGGGGGTTAACCGGGGAGCTGTTTTTT
>few|TRBJ1-2|TRBV6-5|TRBD1
CASRRAGQDPGYTF
TGTGCCAGCAGACGAGCGGGACAGGACCCTGGCTACACCTTC
>NA|TRBJ2-3|TRBV6-6|TRBD1
CASSYKWTGDTQYF
TGTGCCAGCAGTTACAAATGGACAGGGGATACGCAGTATTTT
>NA|TRBJ2-3|TRBV30|TRBD2
CAGTRGGAADTQYF
TGTGCCGGAACCCGGGGGGGGGCTGCAGATACGCAGTATTTT
>NA|TRBJ2-1|TRBV27|TRBD1
CASSTATRTGGYNEQFF
TGTGCCAGCAGTACCGCCACCAGGACAGGGGGCTACAATGAGCAGTTCTTC
>NA|TRBJ1-6|TRBV10-3|TRBD1
CATQGNSPLHF
TGTGCCACACAGGGGAATTCACCCCTCCACTTT
>NA|TRBJ1-1|TRBV30|NA
CAWKKTGSRMNTEAFF
TGTGCCTGGAAGAAAACAGGCTCTAGAATGAACACTGAAGCTTTCTTT
>NA|TRBJ1-1|TRBV7-2|NA
CASSLNMQFNTEAFF
TGTGCCAGCAGCTTAAATATGCAGTTTAACACTGAAGCTTTCTTT